The T cell receptor beta chain described here comes from a study of cytomegalovirus exposure and HLA in healthy donors. Study observations and caveats: V- and J-gene trimming of TCR beta was linked (in a later analysis) to a missense DCLRE1C variant. The study had only CMV serostatus as immune exposure information. In a later analysis, the majority of CMV-associated beta chains seemingly showed HLA restriction.

As for this clone: Antigen: not known.

The PCR had 60 Vbeta and 13 Jbeta primers. Generated by immunoSEQ multiplex PCR, the TCRdb table keeps only in-frame clones and is missing some. Of roughly 110,000 clones in the sample, around 76% were seen once. Specimen: PBMCs. The clonotype was recovered from a man younger than 35 in good health and CMV-seronegative.

The CDR3 DNA is TGTGCCAGCAGCCAAACCGGAGGGGTAGCTAACTATGGCTACACCTTC. It specifies CASSQTGGVANYGYTF. V gene TRBV14 combines with J gene TRBJ1-2; D perhaps matches TRBD1 (5 bases). V lost 2 bases and J 0 bases, leaving 13 bases between the germline ends. This CDR3 region has 16 residues. The germline CDR1 and CDR2 sequences are SGHDN and FVKESK.